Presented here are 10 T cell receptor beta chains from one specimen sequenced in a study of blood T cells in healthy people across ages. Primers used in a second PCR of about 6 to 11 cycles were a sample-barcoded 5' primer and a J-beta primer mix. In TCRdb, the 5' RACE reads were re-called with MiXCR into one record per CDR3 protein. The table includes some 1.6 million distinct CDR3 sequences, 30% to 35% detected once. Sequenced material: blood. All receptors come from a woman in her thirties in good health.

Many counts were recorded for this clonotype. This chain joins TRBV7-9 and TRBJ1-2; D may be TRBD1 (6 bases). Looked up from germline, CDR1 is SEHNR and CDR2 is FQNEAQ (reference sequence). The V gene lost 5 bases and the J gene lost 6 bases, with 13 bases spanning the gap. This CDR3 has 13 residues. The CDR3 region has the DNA TGTGCCAGCAGCCCCGAGGCAGGGGATGGCTACACCTTC. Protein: CASSPEAGDGYTF.

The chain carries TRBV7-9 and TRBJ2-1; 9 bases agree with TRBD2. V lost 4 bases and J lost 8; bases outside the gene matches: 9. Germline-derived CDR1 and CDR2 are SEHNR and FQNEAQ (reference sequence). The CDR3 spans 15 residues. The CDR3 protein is CASSSPGLATDEQFF. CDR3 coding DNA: TGTGCCAGCAGCTCCCCGGGACTAGCCACGGATGAGCAGTTCTTC.

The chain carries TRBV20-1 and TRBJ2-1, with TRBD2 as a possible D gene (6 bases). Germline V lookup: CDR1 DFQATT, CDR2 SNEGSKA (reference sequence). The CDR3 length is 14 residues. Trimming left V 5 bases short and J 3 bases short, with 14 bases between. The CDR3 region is CSAWRGNGYNEQFF. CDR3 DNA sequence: TGCAGTGCTTGGCGCGGGAATGGCTACAATGAGCAGTTCTTC.

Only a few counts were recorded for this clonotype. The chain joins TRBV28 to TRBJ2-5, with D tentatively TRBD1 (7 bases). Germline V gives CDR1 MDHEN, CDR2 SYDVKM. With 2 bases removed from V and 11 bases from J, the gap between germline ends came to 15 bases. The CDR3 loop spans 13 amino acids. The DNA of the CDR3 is TGTGCCAGCAGTTTAGGAAGGGGGCTAGCGCAGTACTTC. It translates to CASSLGRGLAQYF.

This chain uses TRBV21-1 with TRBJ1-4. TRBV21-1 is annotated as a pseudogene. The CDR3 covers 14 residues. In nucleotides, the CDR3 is TGTGCCAGTAGTGGCCGGCCGTCTAATGAAAAACTGTTTTTT. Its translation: CASSGRPSNEKLFF.

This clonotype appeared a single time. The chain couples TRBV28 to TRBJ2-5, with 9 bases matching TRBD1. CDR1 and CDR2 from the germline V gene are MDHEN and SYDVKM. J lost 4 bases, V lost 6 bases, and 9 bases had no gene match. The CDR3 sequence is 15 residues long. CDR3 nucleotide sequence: TGTGCCAGCAGCCCCTGGGACAGGGTGACAGAGACCCAGTACTTC. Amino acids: CASSPWDRVTETQYF.

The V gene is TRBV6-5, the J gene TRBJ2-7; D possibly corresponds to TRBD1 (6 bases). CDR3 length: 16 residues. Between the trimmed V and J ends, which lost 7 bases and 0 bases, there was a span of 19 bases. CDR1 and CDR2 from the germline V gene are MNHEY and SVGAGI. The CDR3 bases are TGTGCCAGCATTCCCGCCGCAGGGGCCAGCTCCTACGAGCAGTACTTC. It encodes CASIPAAGASSYEQYF.

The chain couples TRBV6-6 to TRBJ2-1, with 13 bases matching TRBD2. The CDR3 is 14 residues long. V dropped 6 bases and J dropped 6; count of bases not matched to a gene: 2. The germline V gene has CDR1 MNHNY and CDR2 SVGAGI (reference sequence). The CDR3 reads CASRGLAGPNEQFF. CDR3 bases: TGTGCCAGCAGGGGACTAGCGGGGCCCAATGAGCAGTTCTTC.

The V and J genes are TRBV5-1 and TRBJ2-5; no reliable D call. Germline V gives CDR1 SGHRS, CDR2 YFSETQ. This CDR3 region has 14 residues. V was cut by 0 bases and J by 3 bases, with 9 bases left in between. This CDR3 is CASSLGRAKETQYF. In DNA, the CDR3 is TGCGCCAGCAGCTTGGGCCGGGCTAAAGAGACCCAGTACTTC.

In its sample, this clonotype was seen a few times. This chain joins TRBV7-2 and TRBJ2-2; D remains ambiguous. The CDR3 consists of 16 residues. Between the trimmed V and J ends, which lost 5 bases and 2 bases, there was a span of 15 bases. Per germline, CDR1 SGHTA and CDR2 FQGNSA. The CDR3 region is CASSPAALLNTGELFF. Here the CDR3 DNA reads TGTGCCAGCAGCCCGGCTGCACTTTTAAACACCGGGGAGCTGTTTTTT.